The 11 T cell receptor beta chains listed next were all sequenced from one sample in a study of regulatory T cells in long-lasting Graves disease (dated by TCRdb to the early 2020s). The time point label on this specimen signifies: newly diagnosed GD, antithyroid drugs for less than 3 months. For both TCR sequencing and RNA sequencing, RNA was extracted from PBMCs in TRIzol. The library was prepared using multiplex PCR. The sequencer was an Illumina HiSeq 4000. TCR beta libraries were built with iRepertoire HTBI primers and Arm-PCR amplification of CDR3 regions. Using fastp trimming at Q25 and MiXCR clonotype assembly, TCRdb reanalyzed the public sequencing data and kept in-frame beta chains. Every entry covers one CDR3 protein and lists the most common genes and DNA from its rows. The sample table shows around 360,000 distinct CDR3 sequences, and about 16% are seen once. 20% of the sample rests with the top ten.

These sequences were also reported in another study, on T cells in Graves' hyperthyroidism and ophthalmopathy.

The source material was peripheral blood mononuclear cells (PBMCs), sampled at new diagnosis, from a patient treated with antithyroid drugs. Receptor source: a woman aged 18-29 years with Graves disease. Donor details come from another sample of the same person, matched by shared clones.

J is TRBJ1-2 and V is TRBV6-1, with a tentative D call TRBD1 (5 bases). Germline assignment: CDR1 MNHNS and CDR2 SASEGT. The CDR3 totals 14 residues. Trimming removed 3 bases from V and 3 bases from J, with 11 bases in between. CDR3 sequence reads: CASSDIQEHYGYTF. The CDR3 coding sequence is TGTGCCAGCAGTGATATACAGGAGCACTATGGCTACACCTTC.

In this sample, this clonotype turned up a few times. The CDR3 DNA follows: TGCAGCGTTGCCGGGCGGTTAGTGAACACTGAAGCTTTCTTT. This gives the protein CSVAGRLVNTEAFF. The rearrangement joins TRBV29-1 to TRBJ1-1; D remains ambiguous. CDR1 SQVTM and CDR2 ANQGSEA come from the germline V gene. Trimming removed 4 bases from V and 0 bases from J, with 12 bases in between. This CDR3 is built from 14 residues.

This sequence joins TRBV19 and TRBJ1-6, with TRBD1 as a possible D gene (6 bases). This CDR3 spans 13 amino acids. Germline V gene sequence: CDR1 LNHDA, CDR2 SQIVND (reference sequence). V lost 10 bases to trimming and J lost 9 bases, with 16 bases between them. The CDR3 DNA reads TGTGCCACCCAGGACAGTGTGGGTTCACCCCTCCACTTT. Its protein product is CATQDSVGSPLHF.

The V gene is TRBV15, the J gene TRBJ2-7, with 7 bases matching TRBD2. V lost 1 base and J lost 2; bases outside the gene matches: 2. The germline gives CDR1 LNHNV, CDR2 YYDKDF (reference sequence). This CDR3 region has 14 residues. The CDR3 bases are TGTGCCACCAGCAGAGGTCGGGAGGCCTACGAGCAGTACTTC. Translating it yields CATSRGREAYEQYF. The complete variable domain, with remaining parts taken from reference TRBV15 and TRBJ2-7, reads DAMVIQNPRYQVTQFGKPVTLSCSQTLNHNVMYWYQQKSSQAPKLLFHYYDKDFNNEADTPDNFQSRRPNTSFCFLDIRSPGLGDTAMYLCATSRGREAYEQYFGPGTRLTVT.

This sequence joins TRBV19 and TRBJ2-4; tentatively, D is TRBD2 (6 bases). V lost 7 bases and J 9 bases, leaving 13 bases between the germline ends. CDR3 length: 12 residues. Germline loops: CDR1 LNHDA, CDR2 SQIVND (reference sequence). CDR3 sequence (DNA): TGTGCCAGTACGGCTGGGGAGGCCATTCAGTACTTC. Residues: CASTAGEAIQYF.

This clonotype was counted many times. The CDR3 sequence is CASSAVGLAAYEQYF. The DNA for the CDR3 is TGTGCCAGCAGCGCGGTAGGACTAGCGGCCTACGAGCAGTACTTC. This chain joins TRBV6-2 or TRBV6-3 and TRBJ2-7; TRBD2 agrees at 10 bases. J was trimmed by 2 bases and V by 6 bases; bases with no gene match: 7. This CDR3 contains 15 residues. The germline V gene has CDR1 MNHEY and CDR2 SVGEGT.

The genes are TRBV4-1 and TRBJ2-2, with 9 positions matching TRBD1. Germline CDR1 MGHRA, CDR2 YSYEKL. The junction had 8 bases not matched to a gene; V was cut back by 3 bases and J by 3 bases. The CDR3 spans 17 residues. CDR3 bases: TGCGCCAGCAGCCACCTGGGTGGGACAGGGCACACCGGGGAGCTGTTTTTT. Translation: CASSHLGGTGHTGELFF.

This clonotype was seen more than once but under ten times. The gene calls are TRBV5-1 and TRBJ2-5, with TRBD1 identical over 10 bases. After removal of 4 bases from V and 5 bases from J, the junction contained 8 bases not matched to a gene. The CDR3 contains 15 residues. Germline CDR1 is SGHRS and CDR2 is YFSETQ. The CDR3 reads CASSRGQGMGETQYF. The CDR3, as DNA: TGCGCCAGCAGCCGGGGACAGGGGATGGGGGAGACCCAGTACTTC.

This clonotype was seen repeatedly, ten times or more. The chain carries TRBV3-1 and TRBJ1-1, with D maybe TRBD1 (6 bases). V was trimmed by 4 bases and J by 3 bases, leaving 12 bases between them. The CDR3 consists of 14 residues. Germline V CDR1 and CDR2: LGHDT, YNNKEL (reference sequence). CDR3 sequence (DNA): TGTGCCAGCAGCCGTTTACAGGGATACACTGAAGCTTTCTTT. Translating gives CASSRLQGYTEAFF. The full variable domain, completed using reference TRBV3-1 and TRBJ1-1, is DTAVSQTPKYLVTQMGNDKSIKCEQNLGHDTMYWYKQDSKKFLKIMFSYNNKELIINETVPNRFSPKSPDKAHLNLHINSLELGDSAVYFCASSRLQGYTEAFFGQGTRLTVV.

The chain links TRBV3-1 to TRBJ1-6, with D maybe TRBD1 (6 bases). The germline V gene encodes CDR1 LGHDT and CDR2 YNNKEL (reference sequence). There are 15 residues in the CDR3. The germline V and J ends were trimmed by 2 bases and 10 bases, with 15 bases remaining between them. CDR3 residues: CASSQFQGPGSPLHF. CDR3 DNA: TGTGCCAGCAGCCAATTCCAGGGGCCTGGGTCACCCCTCCACTTT.

There are many counts of this clonotype. This chain uses TRBV10-3 with TRBJ1-2; tentatively, D is TRBD1 (6 bases). In germline, CDR1 is ENHRY, CDR2 SYGVKD. V dropped 5 bases and J dropped 6 bases, with 13 bases sitting between them. The CDR3 extends over 13 amino acids. This chain's CDR3 is CAISSDHRDGYTF. The CDR3 nucleotides read TGTGCCATCAGTTCCGATCACAGGGATGGCTACACCTTC.